A single sample gave rise to the 32 T cell receptor beta chains below, sequenced in a study of T-cell memory formation after mild COVID-19 (dated by TCRdb to about 2021). Library generation was performed with 5' RACE. Sequencing was carried out with an Illumina NovaSeq 6000. The public reads were run again by TCRdb, first through fastp at Q25 and then through MiXCR, and only productive beta chains were kept. Identical CDR3 protein sequences are pooled into one entry, listed with their most common genes and DNA. The sample contains roughly 150,000 distinct CDR3 sequences, roughly 13% of them found a single time. The ten largest clones capture approximately 3.3% of the sample. Source material: PBMCs or a T cell subset sorted from them (not recorded which). These receptors were obtained from a man aged 18-30 years who had mild COVID-19 (a few samples of this study predate the infection). The sample titles of this study are shuffled in the database, so cell type and time point are left out; the donor was told from shared clones.

This clonotype was counted only a few times. The rearrangement uses TRBV20-1 and TRBJ1-2; no clear D. The CDR3 is 12 amino acids. CDR1 and CDR2 (germline): DFQATT, SNEGSKA (reference sequence). Trimming left V 2 bases short and J 4 bases short, with 8 bases between. CDR3 protein: CSARKLVYGYTF. The CDR3 DNA reads as TGCAGTGCTAGAAAGTTGGTCTATGGCTACACCTTC.

V gene TRBV20-1 combines with J gene TRBJ2-5; a weak D match, TRBD1 (5 bases). The germline V gene has CDR1 DFQATT and CDR2 SNEGSKA (reference sequence). CDR3 length: 13 amino acids. V was trimmed by 2 bases and J by 4 bases, leaving 11 bases between them. CDR3 in amino acids: CSARQGVRETQYF. The CDR3 DNA reads as TGCAGTGCTAGACAGGGCGTGAGAGAGACCCAGTACTTC.

This clonotype occurred a few times. The junction departs from germline at one end; a sequencing error may be responsible. The CDR3 loop reads CSASGNQPQHF. CDR3 sequence (DNA): TGCAGTGCTAGCGGTAATCAGCCTCAGCATTTT. This chain uses TRBV20-1 with TRBJ1-5; D remains unclear. Per the germline V gene, CDR1 is DFQATT and CDR2 is SNEGSKA (reference sequence). This CDR3 region has 11 residues.

A note on this clonotype: The junction and the germline gene differ at one end; a read error may be behind it. This chain joins TRBV4-3 and TRBJ2-1, with D perhaps TRBD1 (6 bases). The CDR3 totals 14 residues. The germline CDR1 and CDR2 sequences are LGHNA and YSLEER. Written as DNA, the CDR3 is TGCGCCAGCAGTCGCAAACAGGGTTCCAATGAGCAGTTATTC. Its translation: CASSRKQGSNEQLF.

This clonotype has more than one count but fewer than ten. This chain uses TRBV15 with TRBJ1-1; D is unclear. Trimming pared 9 bases from V and 4 bases from J, leaving 15 bases between. The CDR3 is 13 residues long. The germline V gene encodes CDR1 LNHNV and CDR2 YYDKDF (reference sequence). The CDR3 region has the DNA TGTGCCACGGAGCGATATGGCGCCACTGAAGCTTTCTTT. Encoded protein: CATERYGATEAFF.

This clonotype has more than one count but fewer than ten. The V and J genes are TRBV20-1 and TRBJ1-1; no definite D call. V was trimmed by 3 bases and J by 0 bases, leaving 11 bases between them. This CDR3 has 14 residues. Germline V gene sequence: CDR1 DFQATT, CDR2 SNEGSKA (reference sequence). CDR3 protein: CSASGEKVNTEAFF. DNA for the CDR3: TGCAGTGCTAGCGGGGAGAAGGTGAACACTGAAGCTTTCTTT.

This clonotype was seen a handful of times. V and J are TRBV28 and TRBJ2-1; D unresolved. This CDR3 spans 12 amino acids. Trimming removed 7 bases at V and 4 bases at J, with 8 bases between. Germline loops: CDR1 MDHEN, CDR2 SYDVKM. CDR3 region: CASTSGYNEQFF. For the CDR3, the DNA is TGTGCCAGCACCTCCGGATACAATGAGCAGTTCTTC.

In DNA, the CDR3 is TGTGCCAGCAGCCCGACAGGGGCGTCAGAGACCCAGTACTTC. Translation gives CASSPTGASETQYF. This chain joins TRBV7-3 and TRBJ2-5; 8 bases fit TRBD1. This CDR3 is built from 14 residues. CDR1 is SGHTA and CDR2 is FQGTGA in the germline V gene. V shed 5 bases, J shed 4 bases, and the junction held 6 bases outside the gene matches.

This clonotype was counted a few times. The genes are TRBV5-1 and TRBJ1-5; maybe TRBD1 (5 bases). Trimming removed 0 bases at V and 5 bases at J, with 12 bases between. Germline V gives CDR1 SGHRS, CDR2 YFSETQ. The CDR3 runs 15 residues. DNA of the CDR3: TGCGCCAGCAGCTTGGCCGGGGGGAGAGATCAGCCCCAGCATTTT. It codes for CASSLAGGRDQPQHF.

The chain is built from TRBV5-1 and TRBJ2-3, with D unresolved. CDR1 and CDR2 (germline): SGHRS, YFSETQ. V was shortened by 4 bases and J by 1 base, with 7 bases between the two germline ends. This CDR3 has 13 amino acids. The CDR3 DNA is TGCGCCAGCAGCGTTACCGGCACAGATACGCAGTATTTT. It translates to CASSVTGTDTQYF.

This clonotype was counted many times. This sequence joins TRBV11-2 and TRBJ1-2; D may be TRBD1 (6 bases). Deletions cut 6 bases from V and 4 bases from J, with 18 bases between. CDR3 size: 15 residues. The germline gives CDR1 SGHAT, CDR2 FQNNGV. The CDR3 sequence is CASRDTSGTTYGYTF. The CDR3, as DNA: TGTGCCAGCAGAGACACATCCGGGACAACCTATGGCTACACCTTC.

There are many counts of this clonotype. J is TRBJ2-1 and V is TRBV12-3 or TRBV12-4; weak D call: TRBD1 (6 bases). The CDR3 runs to 15 residues. Trimming took off 5 bases at V and 0 bases at J, with 11 bases between the two ends. CDR3 sequence: CASSLGQSSYNEQFF. In DNA form, the CDR3 reads TGTGCCAGCAGTCTAGGACAGAGCTCCTACAATGAGCAGTTCTTC.

The chain employs TRBV9 and TRBJ2-5; the D is unclear. The V end lost 4 bases, the J end lost 5 bases, and 9 bases lay between the germline ends. CDR1 and CDR2 from the germline V gene are SGDLS and YYNGEE. The CDR3 is 12 amino acids. CDR3 DNA sequence: TGTGCCAGCAGCTCCTTTGGGGAGACCCAGTACTTC. Its protein is CASSSFGETQYF.

This clonotype was observed many times. The V gene is TRBV5-1, the J gene TRBJ1-4; no definite D call. This CDR3 has 13 residues. Trimming took 4 bases from V and 6 from J, leaving 10 bases between them. Per the germline V gene, CDR1 is SGHRS and CDR2 is YFSETQ. The CDR3 DNA reads as TGCGCCAGCAGCCCGATGACGGATGAAAAACTGTTTTTT. It specifies CASSPMTDEKLFF. Full variable domain (missing parts from reference TRBV5-1 and TRBJ1-4): KAGVTQTPRYLIKTRGQQVTLSCSPISGHRSVSWYQQTPGQGLQFLFEYFSETQRNKGNFPGRFSGRQFSNSRSEMNVSTLELGDSALYLCASSPMTDEKLFFGSGTQLSVL.

This clonotype was observed many times. This rearrangement joins TRBV29-1 to TRBJ1-2, with D hard to call. Trimming took 6 bases from V and 6 from J, leaving 8 bases between them. Germline-derived CDR1 and CDR2 are SQVTM and ANQGSEA. The CDR3 totals 10 residues. For the CDR3, the DNA is TGCAGCGTCGACCGGCATGGCTACACCTTC. It specifies CSVDRHGYTF. The variable domain in full, completed from reference TRBV29-1 and TRBJ1-2, reads SAVISQKPSRDICQRGTSLTIQCQVDSQVTMMFWYRQQPGQSLTLIATANQGSEATYESGFVIDKFPISRPNLTFSTLTVSNMSPEDSSIYLCSVDRHGYTFGSGTRLTVV.

In this sample, this clonotype turned up many times. This chain joins TRBV7-6 and TRBJ2-7; 10 nucleotides match TRBD2. This CDR3 comprises 17 residues. The germline CDR1 and CDR2 sequences are SGHVS and FNYEAQ. Trimming at V came to 1 base and at J to 3 bases, leaving 9 bases not matched to a gene. CDR3 in DNA: TGTGCCAGCAGCTTAGAGGTACCTAGCGGGGGTTTCTACGAGCAGTACTTC. It codes for CASSLEVPSGGFYEQYF.

This clonotype was observed a handful of times. The V gene is TRBV7-2, the J gene TRBJ2-2; D not certain. Trimming stripped 5 bases from V and 2 bases from J, with 6 bases between. The CDR3 has 13 amino acids. Per the germline V gene, CDR1 is SGHTA and CDR2 is FQGNSA. The CDR3 protein is CASSQPNTGELFF. The CDR3 DNA follows: TGTGCCAGCAGCCAGCCAAACACCGGGGAGCTGTTTTTT. The whole variable domain, remainder taken from reference TRBV7-2 and TRBJ2-2, is GAGVSQSPSNKVTEKGKDVELRCDPISGHTALYWYRQSLGQGLEFLIYFQGNSAPDKSGLPSDRFSAERTGGSVSTLTIQRTQQEDSAVYLCASSQPNTGELFFGEGSRLTVL.

This clonotype occurred a few times. The genes are TRBV6-2 or TRBV6-3 and TRBJ2-5; D gene unclear. Germline V gives CDR1 MNHEY, CDR2 SVGEGT. The CDR3 consists of 18 residues. Deletions cut 0 bases from V and 4 bases from J, with 21 bases between. This CDR3 is CASSYSTHKRQVGETQYF. CDR3 nucleotide sequence: TGTGCCAGCAGTTACTCGACCCATAAGCGTCAGGTTGGAGAGACCCAGTACTTC.

The genes are TRBV7-8 and TRBJ2-5; TRBD1 might be the D (6 bases). V was shortened by 4 bases and J by 0 bases, with 12 bases between the two germline ends. The CDR3 has 15 residues. The germline V gene encodes CDR1 SGHVS and CDR2 FQNEAQ. The CDR3 sequence is CASSSGTLYQETQYF. The CDR3 nucleotides read TGTGCCAGCAGCTCCGGGACACTATACCAAGAGACCCAGTACTTC.

This clonotype was seen many times. CDR3 DNA sequence: TGTGCCAGCAGCTTTACCGGAGGAGGGGAGCTGTTTTTT. Protein product: CASSFTGGGELFF. The genes are TRBV7-3 and TRBJ2-2, with a tentative D call TRBD2 (5 bases). Germline values: CDR1 SGHTA, CDR2 FQGTGA. The CDR3 is made up of 13 amino acids. Trimming left V 3 bases short and J 8 bases short, with 10 bases between.

This clonotype appeared many times. The genes are TRBV29-1 and TRBJ1-1; unclear D gene. The V gene's germline CDR1 is SQVTM and CDR2 ANQGSEA. This CDR3 is built from 13 residues. Trimming left V 3 bases short and J 3 bases short, with 11 bases between. The CDR3 protein is CSVEKGWDTEAFF. The CDR3 coding sequence is TGCAGCGTTGAGAAGGGTTGGGACACTGAAGCTTTCTTT.

V and J are TRBV2 and TRBJ2-2; D is possibly TRBD1 or TRBD2 (5 bases each). The CDR3 runs to 16 residues. CDR1 and CDR2 (germline): SNHLY, FYNNEI. Deletions cut 5 bases from V and 5 bases from J, with 18 bases between. The CDR3 region is CASSRGPSLGTGELFF. Written as DNA, the CDR3 is TGTGCCAGCAGTCGGGGACCGAGCCTTGGAACCGGGGAGCTGTTTTTT.

There are a few counts of this clonotype. The chain carries TRBV9 and TRBJ2-5; 10 nucleotides match TRBD2. V was clipped by 0 bases and J by 5 bases; unmatched bases: 4. The germline V gene has CDR1 SGDLS and CDR2 YYNGEE. The CDR3 extends over 15 amino acids. CDR3 amino acids: CASSVELAGRETQYF. CDR3 nucleotide sequence: TGTGCCAGCAGCGTAGAACTAGCGGGACGGGAGACCCAGTACTTC.

CDR3 loop: CASVRQTLTEAFF. Here the CDR3 DNA reads TGTGCCAGCGTCCGACAGACTCTCACTGAAGCTTTCTTT. J is TRBJ1-1 and V is TRBV6-2 or TRBV6-3, with D possibly being TRBD1 (5 bases). Germline V CDR1 and CDR2: MNHEY, SVGEGT. This CDR3 spans 13 amino acids. The V end lost 8 bases, the J end lost 4 bases, and 14 bases lay between the germline ends.

The genes are TRBV7-2 and TRBJ1-2, with D maybe TRBD1 (5 bases). CDR3 length: 13 residues. V shed 3 bases and J shed 5 bases, with 10 bases lying between them. The germline V gene encodes CDR1 SGHTA and CDR2 FQGNSA. The CDR3: CASSLGGAYGYTF. For the CDR3, the DNA is TGTGCCAGCAGCTTGGGCGGGGCTTATGGCTACACCTTC.

V gene TRBV12-3 or TRBV12-4 combines with J gene TRBJ2-1, with D tentatively TRBD2 (7 bases). The CDR3 runs 14 residues. The V end was cut by 0 bases, the J end by 10 bases, with 13 bases between. The DNA of the CDR3 is TGTGCCAGCAGTTTAGCGGGGGGGCTGCAGGAGCAGTTCTTC. Amino acids: CASSLAGGLQEQFF.

The sample holds a few counts of this clonotype. The chain is built from TRBV7-6 and TRBJ2-1; unclear D gene. The CDR3 sequence is 13 residues long. CDR1 and CDR2 from the germline V gene are SGHVS and FNYEAQ. V lost 3 bases and J 13 bases, leaving 16 bases between the germline ends. CDR3 DNA: TGTGCCAGCAGCTTTTTTCTCTGGGTACCCCAGTTCTTC. Protein: CASSFFLWVPQFF.

This clonotype was detected a few times. This sequence joins TRBV7-2 and TRBJ2-4; 7 nucleotides line up with TRBD2. The V and J ends lost 4 bases and 4 bases, in that order; junction bases with no gene match: 4. Germline CDR1 and CDR2: SGHTA and FQGNSA. CDR3 length equals 14 residues. For the CDR3, the DNA is TGTGCCAGCAGCTCGACTAGCAGGAAAAACATTCAGTACTTC. It translates to CASSSTSRKNIQYF.

In its sample, this clonotype was seen a few times. The chain carries TRBV7-2 and TRBJ2-5; the D is unclear. This CDR3 is built from 13 residues. Germline loops: CDR1 SGHTA, CDR2 FQGNSA. V was cut by 5 bases and J by 2 bases, with 9 bases left in between. CDR3 amino acids: CASSPRIQETQYF. The CDR3 coding sequence is TGTGCCAGCAGCCCCAGAATACAAGAGACCCAGTACTTC. The full variable domain, in which reference TRBV7-2 and TRBJ2-5 provide the parts outside the CDR3, is GAGVSQSPSNKVTEKGKDVELRCDPISGHTALYWYRQSLGQGLEFLIYFQGNSAPDKSGLPSDRFSAERTGGSVSTLTIQRTQQEDSAVYLCASSPRIQETQYFGPGTRLLVL.

This clonotype has more than one count but fewer than ten. The CDR3 region is CASSPQGGAEAFF. As DNA, the CDR3 is TGTGCCAGCAGCCCTCAGGGGGGGGCTGAAGCTTTCTTT. J is TRBJ1-1 and V is TRBV7-9; 7 nucleotides agree with TRBD1. Germline values: CDR1 SEHNR, CDR2 FQNEAQ (reference sequence). CDR3 length: 13 residues. Trimming removed 5 bases from V and 6 bases from J; junction bases left unmatched: 6.

Only a few counts were recorded for this clonotype. This chain connects TRBV4-3 to TRBJ1-5, with no clear D. The germline V and J ends were trimmed by 1 base and 0 bases, with 10 bases remaining between them. The CDR3 is 16 amino acids. Germline V gene lookup returns CDR1 LGHNA and CDR2 YSLEER. CDR3 in amino acids: CASSQGNSHSNQPQHF. As DNA, the CDR3 is TGCGCCAGCAGCCAAGGGAACAGTCATAGCAATCAGCCCCAGCATTTT.

The chain uses TRBV5-1 and TRBJ1-4, with TRBD1 as a possible D gene (6 bases). Trimming stripped 1 base from V and 7 bases from J, with 14 bases between. CDR3 length: 15 residues. CDR1 and CDR2 (germline): SGHRS, YFSETQ. As DNA, the CDR3 is TGCGCCAGCAGCTTGCCCCGGGGGGGGCGTGAAAAACTGTTTTTT. The encoded protein is CASSLPRGGREKLFF. Full variable domain (rest looked up from reference TRBV5-1 and TRBJ1-4): KAGVTQTPRYLIKTRGQQVTLSCSPISGHRSVSWYQQTPGQGLQFLFEYFSETQRNKGNFPGRFSGRQFSNSRSEMNVSTLELGDSALYLCASSLPRGGREKLFFGSGTQLSVL.